The clone carrying this T cell receptor (beta chain) appeared once. Its antigen is unknown. Germline CDR1 LNHDA, CDR2 SQIVND (reference sequence). CDR3 size: 16 residues. Trimming removed 1 base from V and 4 bases from J; junction bases left unmatched: 7. The sample originates from a study of T cell responses to AZD1222 COVID-19 vaccine. Repertoires were generated with immunoSEQ multiplex PCR, while TCRdb's copy carries only in-frame clones and drops some. The sample yields roughly 93,000 clones, roughly 85% seen once. Study-level findings and limits: The study found vaccine-associated CD4 TCRs spanning spike, dominant at 160-218 and 743-854.

The material was peripheral blood, obtained on day 0 of AZD1222 vaccination. The TCR sequence derives from an adult in good health. This chain connects TRBV19 to TRBJ2-5; TRBD1 matches 9 bases. The DNA for the CDR3 is TGTGCCAGTAGTATAGGAGGGACAGGGTGGGGAGAGACCCAGTACTTC. Translation: CASSIGGTGWGETQYF.